This passage covers 23 T cell receptor beta chains from one sample sequenced in a study of response to subunit inactivated influenza vaccine. Using its own MiXCR run on the RT-PCR reads, TCRdb lists one record per CDR3 protein. The profile shows about 620,000 distinct CDR3 sequences, 11% of them singletons. This sample was also put to use in a study of T cells expressing NK-cell markers. That work states: It was by 5'RACE template switching with UMIs that TCR beta cDNA was made.

The source material was PBMCs from blood, sampled on the day of vaccination. These receptors were obtained from a man aged 45-60 years who received an inactivated influenza vaccine.

This chain uses TRBV12-3 or TRBV12-4 with TRBJ2-5, with 14 bases lining up with TRBD2. Unmatched junction bases numbered 6, after V lost 6 bases and J lost 9 bases. The CDR3 length is 14 residues. CDR3 DNA: TGTGCCAGCAGGAAGGGACTAGCGGGAGCAGCCCAGTACTTC. This sequence encodes CASRKGLAGAAQYF.

This chain joins TRBV6-2 or TRBV6-3 and TRBJ2-4, with 9 nucleotides matching TRBD1. The CDR3 consists of 17 residues. Germline V gives CDR1 MNHEY, CDR2 SVGEGT. Trimming cost V 5 bases and J 2 bases; bases outside gene matches: 10. The CDR3 reads CASSQTTGGLTKNIQYF. The CDR3 DNA follows: TGTGCCAGCAGTCAGACGACAGGGGGACTGACCAAAAACATTCAGTACTTC.

This chain links TRBV25-1 with TRBJ2-7; TRBD2 matches at 7 bases. Germline-derived CDR1 and CDR2 are MGHDK and SYGVNS. This CDR3 comprises 18 residues. Trimming removed 9 bases from V and 5 bases from J; junction bases left unmatched: 25. CDR3 amino acids: CARGSGGSQKSLGDEQYF. DNA for the CDR3: TGTGCCAGGGGCTCGGGCGGGAGCCAAAAATCCCTCGGGGACGAGCAGTACTTC.

Many counts were recorded for this clonotype. The J gene is TRBJ1-6, the V gene TRBV25-1; D possibly corresponds to TRBD1 (5 bases). Looked up from germline, CDR1 is MGHDK and CDR2 is SYGVNS. V shed 4 bases and J shed 4 bases, with 14 bases lying between them. This CDR3 has 16 residues. CDR3 region: CASSANPGPYNSPLHF. DNA for the CDR3: TGTGCCAGCAGTGCAAATCCGGGGCCTTATAATTCACCCCTCCACTTT.

This clonotype was seen more than once but under ten times. The genes are TRBV18 and TRBJ2-1, with 11 positions matching TRBD2. Germline CDR1 is KGHSH and CDR2 is LQKENI. J was trimmed by 2 bases and V by 5 bases; bases with no gene match: 5. The CDR3 totals 16 residues. CDR3 DNA: TGTGCCAGCTCAAAACTAGCGGGAGTAACCTACAATGAGCAGTTCTTC. It encodes CASSKLAGVTYNEQFF.

This clonotype was observed a few times. The chain has TRBV11-2 and TRBJ2-7; no firm D call. Germline CDR1 and CDR2: SGHAT and FQNNGV. The CDR3 runs 12 residues. V lost 4 bases and J lost 3, with 7 bases in between. CDR3 nucleotides: TGTGCCAGCAGCTGGCAGGACTACGAGCAGTACTTC. Translation: CASSWQDYEQYF. The whole variable domain, remainder taken from reference TRBV11-2 and TRBJ2-7, is EAGVAQSPRYKIIEKRQSVAFWCNPISGHATLYWYQQILGQGPKLLIQFQNNGVVDDSQLPKDRFSAERLKGVDSTLKIQPAKLEDSAVYLCASSWQDYEQYFGPGTRLTVT.

There are many counts of this clonotype. The chain carries TRBV5-1 and TRBJ2-2; 10 bases are a match to TRBD1. V shed 7 bases and J 7 bases; nucleotides not matched to a gene: 10. This CDR3 has 15 amino acids. Germline V gene data show CDR1 as SGHRS and CDR2 as YFSETQ. CDR3 nucleotide sequence: TGCGCCAGCGGACTGCCGGGACAGGGGATCGGGGAGCTGTTTTTT. It encodes CASGLPGQGIGELFF.

The chain links TRBV4-1 to TRBJ2-1; TRBD1 aligns across 9 bases. The CDR3 runs to 19 residues. The germline gives CDR1 MGHRA, CDR2 YSYEKL. Trimming removed 4 bases from V and 1 base from J; junction bases left unmatched: 14. The CDR3 nucleotides are TGCGCCAGCAGCCTAAAACCTACGATGGACAGGGGTTCCTACAATGAGCAGTTCTTC. This translates into CASSLKPTMDRGSYNEQFF.

This chain links TRBV2 with TRBJ2-5; 7 bases match TRBD2. This CDR3 spans 16 amino acids. V lost 4 bases and J lost 7; bases outside the gene matches: 15. Germline-derived CDR1 and CDR2 are SNHLY and FYNNEI. DNA for the CDR3: TGTGCCAGCAGTGTTGGAGCGGGGCGCCTCTGGGGGACCCAGTACTTC. Residues: CASSVGAGRLWGTQYF.

This clonotype was counted only a few times. The chain carries TRBV7-8 and TRBJ1-2; D is undetermined. Trimming left V 5 bases short and J 0 bases short, with 7 bases between. This CDR3 has 13 residues. Germline V lookup: CDR1 SGHVS, CDR2 FQNEAQ. The CDR3 sequence is CASSRGTNYGYTF. The CDR3 DNA follows: TGTGCCAGCAGCCGCGGAACTAACTATGGCTACACCTTC.

This clonotype was picked up a small number of times. The V gene is TRBV6-5, the J gene TRBJ2-1; 8 nucleotides line up with TRBD1. Germline V lookup: CDR1 MNHEY, CDR2 SVGAGI. V lost 2 bases to trimming and J lost 6 bases; unmatched junction nucleotides: 6. This CDR3 comprises 15 residues. The CDR3 spells CASSYADRVLNEQFF. CDR3 in DNA: TGTGCCAGCAGTTACGCGGACAGGGTCCTCAATGAGCAGTTCTTC.

CDR3 sequence reads: CASTMRQGTDTQYF. CDR3 coding DNA: TGTGCCAGCACCATGAGACAGGGCACAGATACGCAGTATTTT. The V call is TRBV7-2, the J call TRBJ2-3; D might be TRBD1 (6 bases). V was clipped by 7 bases and J by 1 base, with 12 bases between them. The germline gives CDR1 SGHTA, CDR2 FQGNSA. The CDR3 runs to 14 residues.

V gene TRBV7-9 combines with J gene TRBJ2-7; 9 bases align to TRBD1. Germline V gene lookup returns CDR1 SEHNR and CDR2 FQNEAQ (reference sequence). With 3 bases clipped from V and 5 bases from J, the junction kept 2 bases outside the gene matches. The CDR3 runs 13 residues. The CDR3 is CASSFTGGHEQYF. Written as DNA, the CDR3 is TGTGCCAGCAGCTTTACAGGGGGCCACGAGCAGTACTTC.

This rearrangement joins TRBV28 to TRBJ1-6; 7 positions agree with TRBD1. This CDR3 comprises 15 residues. Unmatched junction bases numbered 7, after V lost 5 bases and J lost 6 bases. From germline, CDR1 is MDHEN and CDR2 SYDVKM. This CDR3 is CASSNPGTVNSPLHF. The CDR3 nucleotides read TGTGCCAGCAGTAACCCCGGGACAGTTAATTCACCCCTCCACTTT. The whole variable domain, filled in from reference TRBV28 and TRBJ1-6, reads DVKVTQSSRYLVKRTGEKVFLECVQDMDHENMFWYRQDPGLGLRLIYFSYDVKMKEKGDIPEGYSVSREKKERFSLILESASTNQTSMYLCASSNPGTVNSPLHFGNGTRLTVT.

This chain connects TRBV12-3 or TRBV12-4 to TRBJ2-3; 7 bases are a match to TRBD1. This CDR3 is 16 amino acids long. The V gene end was trimmed by 6 bases and the J gene end by 0 bases; junction bases not matched to a gene: 9. The CDR3 nucleotides are TGTGCCAGCAGGGACGAGACAGGGAAGAGCACAGATACGCAGTATTTT. This translates into CASRDETGKSTDTQYF.

The chain combines TRBV24-1 with TRBJ2-1; D remains unclear. CDR1 and CDR2 (germline): KGHDR, SFDVKD. The CDR3 covers 14 residues. Between the trimmed V and J ends, which lost 4 bases and 6 bases, there was a span of 12 bases. The CDR3 protein is CATSDPNLLNEQFF. In nucleotides, the CDR3 is TGTGCCACCAGTGACCCTAATCTCCTCAATGAGCAGTTCTTC.

The chain joins TRBV10-3 to TRBJ2-7; D unclear. The CDR3 is 13 amino acids. CDR1 ENHRY and CDR2 SYGVKD come from the germline V gene. V was cut by 5 bases and J by 3 bases, with 11 bases left in between. The CDR3 DNA follows: TGTGCCATCAGTCCCCAGCCAGACTACGAGCAGTACTTC. Encoded protein: CAISPQPDYEQYF.

This clonotype was picked up a small number of times. This chain links TRBV7-9 with TRBJ2-7; perhaps TRBD2 as D (5 bases). This CDR3 region has 15 residues. The V gene lost 3 bases and the J gene lost 9 bases, with 21 bases spanning the gap. CDR1 and CDR2 from the germline V gene are SEHNR and FQNEAQ (reference sequence). Here the CDR3 reads CASSLARGPSRGQYF. The DNA for the CDR3 is TGTGCCAGCAGCTTGGCCAGAGGCCCGTCTCGGGGGCAGTACTTC.

The rearrangement links TRBV28 to TRBJ2-5, with 12 bases aligning to TRBD2. J lost 3 bases, V lost 5 bases, and 16 bases had no gene match. The CDR3 has 19 residues. Germline V gene data show CDR1 as MDHEN and CDR2 as SYDVKM. The CDR3 sequence: CASSEGLAGIHRRKETQYF. Written as DNA, the CDR3 is TGTGCCAGCAGTGAAGGACTAGCGGGGATACATCGCCGGAAAGAGACCCAGTACTTC.

This clonotype was detected a few times. V gene TRBV20-1 combines with J gene TRBJ2-3; weak D call: TRBD2 (7 bases). The V end was cut by 5 bases, the J end by 2 bases, with 11 bases between. The CDR3 is made up of 13 amino acids. Looked up from germline, CDR1 is DFQATT and CDR2 is SNEGSKA (reference sequence). CDR3 bases: TGCAGTGCTGGTGGGGGGGCCACAGATACGCAGTATTTT. This encodes CSAGGGATDTQYF.

This clonotype has at least ten counts. This chain joins TRBV20-1 and TRBJ2-3, with D unclear. Germline CDR1 is DFQATT and CDR2 is SNEGSKA (reference sequence). This CDR3 contains 10 residues. V lost 6 bases to trimming and J lost 6 bases, with 7 bases between them. The CDR3 DNA reads as TGCAGTGCCCTTTGGGATACGCAGTATTTT. Protein product: CSALWDTQYF.

This clonotype occurred many times. The V call is TRBV7-6, the J call TRBJ2-1; D possibly corresponds to TRBD2 (5 bases). The germline gives CDR1 SGHVS, CDR2 FNYEAQ. V lost 1 base, J lost 2 bases, and 9 bases lay in between. The CDR3 is 15 residues long. The CDR3 bases are TGTGCCAGCAGCTTAGGGAGGACCGCCTACAATGAGCAGTTCTTC. It yields the protein CASSLGRTAYNEQFF.

J is TRBJ1-3 and V is TRBV4-2; TRBD1 agrees at 7 bases. Germline loops: CDR1 LGHNA, CDR2 YNFKEQ. This CDR3 has 14 amino acids. With 6 bases clipped from V and 4 bases from J, the junction kept 6 bases outside the gene matches. The CDR3 here is CASSTGVPGNTIYF. The CDR3 bases are TGTGCCAGCAGTACAGGGGTCCCGGGAAACACCATATATTTT.